Sequencing of this T cell receptor beta chain was carried out in a study of T cells in Graves' hyperthyroidism and ophthalmopathy. This clonotype has ten or more counts. The CDR3 runs 17 residues. The junction had 14 bases not matched to a gene; V was cut back by 5 bases and J by 5 bases. From RNA transcripts, TCR beta CDR3 regions were amplified. In the first-round RT-PCR of the TCR CDR3, the HTBI primer set was used. In TCRdb, the multiplex PCR reads were re-called with MiXCR into one record per CDR3 protein. This table holds a few hundred thousand distinct CDR3 sequences, 15% to 20% found once. The clonotype was recovered from a woman aged 18 to 35 with Graves' ophthalmopathy. Source material: blood. This chain joins TRBV12-3 or TRBV12-4 and TRBJ1-5; 8 nucleotides match TRBD1. CDR3 residues: CASSAHYPDRADQPQHF. CDR3 coding DNA: TGTGCCAGCAGTGCCCATTATCCGGACAGGGCCGATCAGCCCCAGCATTTT.